The 32 T cell receptor beta chains below come from one sample, sequenced in a study of T-cell memory formation after mild COVID-19. A single record per CDR3 protein comes from TCRdb applying MiXCR to the 5' RACE reads. The data show about 400,000 distinct CDR3 sequences, about a sixth seen once. Sequencing was performed on PBMCs or a T cell subset sorted from them (not recorded which). The receptors were sampled from a man between 18 and 35 years old who had mild COVID-19 (a few samples of this study predate the infection). Cell type and time point are not known.

This clonotype was recorded a few times. The rearrangement uses TRBV6-6 and TRBJ1-5; a weak D match, TRBD1 (6 bases). This CDR3 comprises 13 residues. In germline, CDR1 is MNHNY, CDR2 SVGAGI (reference sequence). The germline V and J ends were trimmed by 0 bases and 11 bases, with 11 bases remaining between them. CDR3 sequence (DNA): TGTGCCAGCAGTTACTCCGGACAGCCGTCCCAGCATTTT. This translates into CASSYSGQPSQHF.

Ten or more counts support this clonotype. The chain carries TRBV27 and TRBJ2-7, with a possible D match to TRBD1 (6 bases). The CDR3 runs to 13 residues. CDR1 is MNHEY and CDR2 is SMNVEV in the germline V gene (reference sequence). The V gene lost 10 bases and the J gene lost 1 base, with 14 bases spanning the gap. As DNA, the CDR3 is TGTGCCACCTCACAGGGCGGGTCCTACGAGCAGTACTTC. As protein: CATSQGGSYEQYF.

This chain connects TRBV7-3 to TRBJ2-7, with TRBD2 identical over 12 bases. The germline V gene encodes CDR1 SGHTA and CDR2 FQGTGA. CDR3 length equals 15 residues. The V and J ends lost 6 bases and 5 bases, in that order; junction bases with no gene match: 8. The DNA of the CDR3 is TGTGCCAGCAGTCTTGGACTAGCGGGAATTAACGAGCAGTACTTC. As protein: CASSLGLAGINEQYF.

This clonotype was counted between two and nine times. The V gene is TRBV9, the J gene TRBJ1-1; D ambiguous. The V gene lost 4 bases and the J gene lost 1 base, with 17 bases spanning the gap. Germline loops: CDR1 SGDLS, CDR2 YYNGEE. The CDR3 runs 16 residues. The CDR3 reads CASSTAPDYKNTEAFF. CDR3 sequence (DNA): TGTGCCAGCAGCACAGCACCCGATTATAAGAACACTGAAGCTTTCTTT.

This clonotype was seen a few times. The rearrangement links TRBV7-2 to TRBJ2-3; no clear D. Germline V gene lookup returns CDR1 SGHTA and CDR2 FQGNSA. This CDR3 has 12 amino acids. The germline V and J ends were trimmed by 5 bases and 4 bases, with 7 bases remaining between them. As DNA, the CDR3 is TGTGCCAGCAGCCCAGCACCAGATACGCAGTATTTT. Amino acid sequence: CASSPAPDTQYF.

The table lists this clonotype with a few counts. V and J are TRBV20-1 and TRBJ2-7; TRBD1 matches at 12 bases. This CDR3 region has 14 residues. The V and J ends lost 5 bases and 5 bases, in that order; junction bases with no gene match: 7. Germline CDR1 is DFQATT and CDR2 is SNEGSKA (reference sequence). The CDR3 region has the DNA TGCAGTGCTGCGCCCGGGACAGGGGGCAACGAGCAGTACTTC. Protein sequence: CSAAPGTGGNEQYF.

This clonotype was picked up a small number of times. The rearrangement links TRBV9 to TRBJ2-3; 10 nucleotides match TRBD1. This CDR3 spans 14 amino acids. J gave up 5 bases and V 3 bases, and 3 bases lay outside the gene matches. CDR1 and CDR2 (germline): SGDLS, YYNGEE. The CDR3 nucleotides are TGTGCCAGCAGCGCCGGACAGGGGGGAGATACGCAGTATTTT. Protein: CASSAGQGGDTQYF.

This clonotype showed up just a few times. This chain joins TRBV7-9 and TRBJ2-5; D gene uncertain. With 3 bases removed from V and 4 bases from J, the gap between germline ends came to 9 bases. The CDR3 contains 13 residues. Germline V gives CDR1 SEHNR, CDR2 FQNEAQ (reference sequence). CDR3 in amino acids: CASSFTWGETQYF. The CDR3 coding sequence is TGTGCCAGCAGCTTCACGTGGGGAGAGACCCAGTACTTC.

The chain uses TRBV12-3 or TRBV12-4 and TRBJ2-5, with 10 bases identical to TRBD1. Trimming removed 3 bases from V and 9 bases from J; junction bases left unmatched: 4. The CDR3 extends over 13 amino acids. The CDR3 coding sequence is TGTGCCAGCAGTTTCGGACAGGGGGATGCCCAGTACTTC. Its protein product is CASSFGQGDAQYF.

The sample holds one count of this clonotype. The CDR3 region has the DNA TGTGCCAGCAGCCAGCTGGATGATACGCAGTATTTT. Protein sequence: CASSQLDDTQYF. The J gene is TRBJ2-3, the V gene TRBV4-2, with D unresolved. The CDR3 extends over 12 amino acids. Germline V gives CDR1 LGHNA, CDR2 YNFKEQ. V lost 3 bases and J lost 6, with 7 bases in between.

This clonotype was counted between two and nine times. This chain uses TRBV10-3 with TRBJ2-4; no clear D gene. Trimming cost V 6 bases and J 0 bases, with 15 bases left between them. The CDR3 length is 16 residues. Germline-derived CDR1 and CDR2 are ENHRY and SYGVKD. The CDR3 sequence: CAISAVSQVAKNIQYF. Here the CDR3 DNA reads TGTGCCATCAGCGCAGTGTCCCAAGTAGCCAAAAACATTCAGTACTTC.

This clonotype was counted many times. V is TRBV7-2 and J is TRBJ2-3; 8 bases agree with TRBD2. This CDR3 comprises 14 residues. V gave up 3 bases and J gave up 6 bases; unmatched junction bases: 5. Germline CDR1 SGHTA, CDR2 FQGNSA. In DNA, the CDR3 is TGTGCCAGCAGCTTGGGACTAGTAGGGGATACGCAGTATTTT. As protein: CASSLGLVGDTQYF.

This clonotype has only a few counts. The chain links TRBV24-1 to TRBJ2-1, with 11 positions matching TRBD2. The CDR3 spans 13 residues. The ends lost 5 bases at V and 10 bases at J; junction bases unmatched: 3. CDR1 is KGHDR and CDR2 is SFDVKD in the germline V gene. The CDR3 DNA is TGTGCCACCAGTGTAGCGGGGGGGCAAGAGCAGTTCTTC. Protein: CATSVAGGQEQFF.

This clonotype showed up just a few times. The chain combines TRBV5-1 with TRBJ2-3; no reliable D call. The CDR3 runs 15 residues. Germline-derived CDR1 and CDR2 are SGHRS and YFSETQ. V was clipped by 0 bases and J by 4 bases, with 12 bases between them. This CDR3 reads CASSLASELPDTQYF. The CDR3 DNA is TGCGCCAGCAGCTTGGCCTCGGAGTTACCAGATACGCAGTATTTT.

This chain joins TRBV2 and TRBJ1-2; no clear D gene. The CDR3 sequence is 13 residues long. Trimming cost V 5 bases and J 5 bases, with 12 bases left between them. Germline V gene lookup returns CDR1 SNHLY and CDR2 FYNNEI. Here the CDR3 DNA reads TGTGCCAGCAGTCGTGGGCTCCCATATGGCTACACCTTC. Protein product: CASSRGLPYGYTF. Variable domain in full (rest from reference TRBV2 and TRBJ1-2): EPEVTQTPSHQVTQMGQEVILRCVPISNHLYFYWYRQILGQKVEFLVSFYNNEISEKSEIFDDQFSVERPDGSNFTLKIRSTKLEDSAMYFCASSRGLPYGYTFGSGTRLTVV.

J is TRBJ2-5 and V is TRBV6-6; the D gene could be TRBD1 or TRBD2 (6 bases each). The germline V gene has CDR1 MNHNY and CDR2 SVGAGI (reference sequence). This CDR3 contains 14 residues. V lost 2 bases and J 5 bases, leaving 12 bases between the germline ends. The CDR3 reads CASSYDGGRETQYF. The CDR3 nucleotides are TGTGCCAGCAGTTACGACGGGGGCCGGGAGACCCAGTACTTC.

This clonotype was counted between two and nine times. This chain joins TRBV6-4 and TRBJ2-7; tentatively, D is TRBD1 (5 bases). Germline CDR1 and CDR2: MRHNA and SNTAGT. V was clipped by 0 bases and J by 1 base, with 19 bases between them. CDR3 length: 18 residues. CDR3 in DNA: TGTGCCAGCAGTGACTCGAGATTTATGCAGGGCAATTCCTACGAGCAGTACGTC. Protein: CASSDSRFMQGNSYEQYV.

This clonotype was detected a few times. CDR3 sequence: CASSSLGLSYF. In DNA form, the CDR3 reads TGTGCCAGCAGCTCCTTAGGACTCAGCTACTTC. The chain joins TRBV13 to TRBJ2-5; possibly TRBD2 for D (5 bases). The germline V gene has CDR1 PRHDT and CDR2 FYEKMQ (reference sequence). The germline V and J ends were trimmed by 4 bases and 14 bases, with 14 bases remaining between them. The length of the CDR3 is 11 residues.

This clonotype was observed a handful of times. The rearrangement uses TRBV6-2 or TRBV6-3 and TRBJ2-7; no clear D gene. Germline V CDR1 and CDR2: MNHEY, SVGEGT. The CDR3 length is 11 residues. The V end lost 8 bases, the J end lost 4 bases, and 9 bases lay between the germline ends. Written as DNA, the CDR3 is TGTGCCAGCGGCCGACCTTACGAGCAGTACGTC. The encoded protein is CASGRPYEQYV.

The V and J genes are TRBV7-2 and TRBJ2-1; 16 bases are a match to TRBD2. There are 19 residues in the CDR3. V gave up 5 bases and J gave up 0 bases; unmatched junction bases: 7. CDR1 is SGHTA and CDR2 is FQGNSA in the germline V gene. The CDR3 is CASSRPGTSGGVSYNEQFF. The CDR3 nucleotides are TGTGCCAGCAGCCGACCCGGGACTAGCGGGGGGGTCTCCTACAATGAGCAGTTCTTC.

This clonotype was seen a handful of times. This may arise from a read error, as a much more abundant clone is one base away. The V and J genes are TRBV5-1 and TRBJ1-4; 9 nucleotides match TRBD1. Looked up from germline, CDR1 is SGHRS and CDR2 is YFSETQ. Trimming took 3 bases from V and 7 from J; bases not matched to a gene: 4. This CDR3 is 14 amino acids long. CDR3 amino acids: CASSWGQGGEKLFF. CDR3 nucleotide sequence: TGCGCCAGCAGCTGGGGACAGGGAGGTGAAAAACTGTTTTTT.

The CDR3 DNA sequence: TGCAGTGCTAGATACAGGGTGTTATATGGCTACACCTTC. Protein product: CSARYRVLYGYTF. The chain couples TRBV20-1 to TRBJ1-2; D may be TRBD1 (6 bases). This CDR3 region has 13 residues. V was shortened by 2 bases and J by 5 bases, with 12 bases between the two germline ends. Per the germline V gene, CDR1 is DFQATT and CDR2 is SNEGSKA (reference sequence).

This clonotype was found a few times. V and J are TRBV7-2 and TRBJ2-2; D is unclear. The CDR3 sequence is 15 residues long. Germline-derived CDR1 and CDR2 are SGHTA and FQGNSA. The V end lost 8 bases, the J end lost 3 bases, and 16 bases lay between the germline ends. The CDR3 sequence: CASGKWAADTGELFF. In DNA form, the CDR3 reads TGTGCCAGCGGAAAATGGGCAGCCGACACCGGGGAGCTGTTTTTT. Full variable domain (remainder filled in from reference TRBV7-2 and TRBJ2-2): GAGVSQSPSNKVTEKGKDVELRCDPISGHTALYWYRQSLGQGLEFLIYFQGNSAPDKSGLPSDRFSAERTGGSVSTLTIQRTQQEDSAVYLCASGKWAADTGELFFGEGSRLTVL.

This clonotype was counted between two and nine times. The chain employs TRBV2 and TRBJ2-3, with D possibly TRBD1 on 6 matching bases. V lost 1 base to trimming and J lost 0 bases, with 11 bases between them. Germline V gene lookup returns CDR1 SNHLY and CDR2 FYNNEI. The CDR3 is made up of 16 amino acids. The DNA for the CDR3 is TGTGCCAGCAGTGAAGGTGGGACACTGAGCACAGATACGCAGTATTTT. Amino acids: CASSEGGTLSTDTQYF.

The chain joins TRBV19 to TRBJ2-2; tentatively, D is TRBD2 (6 bases). Germline values: CDR1 LNHDA, CDR2 SQIVND (reference sequence). The CDR3 runs 15 residues. The V end was cut by 3 bases, the J end by 3 bases, with 11 bases between. The CDR3 is CASSISAGHTGELFF. DNA of the CDR3: TGTGCCAGTAGTATTTCTGCGGGGCACACCGGGGAGCTGTTTTTT.

This clonotype turned up a few times. This sequence joins TRBV11-2 and TRBJ2-3; 9 bases line up with TRBD2. V was clipped by 1 base and J by 2 bases; unmatched bases: 10. Germline CDR1 is SGHAT and CDR2 is FQNNGV. This CDR3 has 18 amino acids. Written as DNA, the CDR3 is TGTGCCAGCAGCTTAGGGGTCTCGAAGCGGGGGGTCACAGATACGCAGTATTTT. Translating it yields CASSLGVSKRGVTDTQYF.

There are a few counts of this clonotype. The rearrangement links TRBV12-3 or TRBV12-4 to TRBJ1-5; D remains ambiguous. Trimming stripped 6 bases from V and 0 bases from J, with 9 bases between. This CDR3 has 14 amino acids. Written as DNA, the CDR3 is TGTGCCAGCAGCGAGCGTAATAGCAATCAGCCCCAGCATTTT. Translation gives CASSERNSNQPQHF.

The J gene is TRBJ2-1, the V gene TRBV7-8; 11 positions agree with TRBD2. Germline trimming cut 3 bases from V and 5 bases from J; bases unmatched to any gene: 3. The length of the CDR3 is 15 residues. In germline, CDR1 is SGHVS, CDR2 FQNEAQ. CDR3 nucleotide sequence: TGTGCCAGCAGCTTGGGACTAGCGGTCAACAATGAGCAGTTCTTC. Its translation: CASSLGLAVNNEQFF.

This clonotype has more than one count but fewer than ten. The chain employs TRBV2 and TRBJ1-1; TRBD1 might be the D (6 bases). The V gene's germline CDR1 is SNHLY and CDR2 FYNNEI. The CDR3 has 16 amino acids. Trimming cost V 3 bases and J 0 bases, with 14 bases left between them. Written as DNA, the CDR3 is TGTGCCAGCAGTGATGTATACGGACAGATGAACACTGAAGCTTTCTTT. Encoded protein: CASSDVYGQMNTEAFF.

This clonotype appeared a few times. The chain joins TRBV5-1 to TRBJ1-1; no clear D. This CDR3 contains 14 residues. V was trimmed by 2 bases and J by 1 base, leaving 9 bases between them. Germline CDR1 is SGHRS and CDR2 is YFSETQ. CDR3 bases: TGCGCCAGCAGCTTTGCAGGCGGGAACACTGAAGCTTTCTTT. The encoded protein is CASSFAGGNTEAFF.

This clonotype was counted at least ten times. This chain joins TRBV27 and TRBJ1-2, with unresolved D. The CDR3 runs to 13 residues. CDR1 and CDR2 from the germline V gene are MNHEY and SMNVEV (reference sequence). V shed 3 bases and J shed 5 bases, with 10 bases lying between them. The CDR3 coding sequence is TGTGCCAGCAGTTTGACCGGACTGTATGGCTACACCTTC. As protein: CASSLTGLYGYTF.

The chain is built from TRBV5-1 and TRBJ2-5; D perhaps matches TRBD2 (5 bases). Between the trimmed V and J ends, which lost 2 bases and 5 bases, there was a span of 10 bases. Germline V lookup: CDR1 SGHRS, CDR2 YFSETQ. The CDR3 is 13 amino acids. The CDR3 DNA reads TGCGCCAGCAGCTTCGAGGGTTGGGAGACCCAGTACTTC. Translated: CASSFEGWETQYF.